The T cell receptor beta chain described here comes from a study of T cells after yellow fever vaccination. TCRdb ran MiXCR on the 5' RACE reads and lists one entry per CDR3 protein. The data contain some 110,000 distinct CDR3 sequences, 8.4% of them singletons. The CDR3 totals 17 residues. This clonotype has a count of ten or more. This clonotype originated in a man aged 30-40 years who received the YFV17D yellow fever vaccine. The sequenced sample was CD8+ T cells sorted from PBMCs, obtained 45 days after the yellow fever booster vaccination. This chain links TRBV21-1 with TRBJ2-5; the table assigns TRBD1, which was not confirmed against the DNA. TRBV21-1 is described as a pseudogene. The CDR3, as DNA: TGTGCCAGCAGCAAAGTTCCCGGACGGGGTGGTCAAGAGACCCAGTACTTC. This translates into CASSKVPGRGGQETQYF.